This T cell receptor beta chain was identified in a study of blood T cell repertoires in COVID-19. Generated by immunoSEQ multiplex PCR, the TCRdb table keeps only in-frame clones and is missing some. The table has some 200,000 clones, more than 65% seen once; the top ten hold about 9%. This clone showed up just a few times. This specimen includes other DNA sequences encoding the same CDR3. Germline-derived CDR1 and CDR2 are SGHRS and YFSETQ. Germline trimming cut 5 bases from V and 2 bases from J; bases unmatched to any gene: 2. The CDR3 is made up of 14 amino acids. Sample: peripheral blood. This sequence was found in a man aged 45-65 years with active or convalescent COVID-19. The chain has TRBV5-1 and TRBJ2-5; 11 bases are shared with TRBD2. CDR3 region: CASSTSGGQETQYF. The CDR3 DNA sequence: TGCGCCAGCAGTACTAGCGGGGGTCAAGAGACCCAGTACTTC.